This TCR beta chain came from a study of blood T cell repertoires in COVID-19. Here immunoSEQ multiplex PCR was the method, and the copy in TCRdb shows in-frame clones only, minus some. The sample gives approximately 250,000 clones, around nine tenths of which show up once; over 8% is in the top ten. This TCR derives from a man in his forties with active or convalescent COVID-19. The material sequenced was peripheral blood.

The CDR3 here is CASSSGPVGGGDQPQHF. The DNA of the CDR3 is TGCGCCAGCAGCTCTGGCCCGGTGGGGGGTGGGGATCAGCCCCAGCATTTT. The chain combines TRBV5-1 with TRBJ1-5, with D possibly being TRBD1 (5 bases). This CDR3 is built from 17 residues. With 3 bases removed from V and 5 bases from J, the gap between germline ends came to 21 bases. CDR1 is SGHRS and CDR2 is YFSETQ in the germline V gene.